This is a list of T cell receptor beta chains from one sample in a study of blood T cells in healthy people across ages. Using its own MiXCR run on the 5' RACE reads, TCRdb lists one record per CDR3 protein. The sample yields 1.8 million or so distinct CDR3 sequences, 35% to 50% seen once. Sample: blood. These receptors originate from a human donor in good health. CDR3s include the opening cysteine and the closing phenylalanine or tryptophan. Fields, in order: clone size, V gene, D gene, J gene, CDR3 DNA, CDR3 protein. A D gene is named only where the DNA matches it firmly. The size of a clone is reported for some rows only, either as once, few or many, or as a class for expanded clones.

.	TRBV20-1	.	TRBJ2-7	TGCAGTGCTCCACTAGTCCCTCCCTTCGAGCAGTACTTC	CSAPLVPPFEQYF
.	TRBV20-1	.	TRBJ1-4	TGCAGTGCTAGCCCAGCCCGGAATGAAAAACTGTTTTTT	CSASPARNEKLFF
few	TRBV6-2/TRBV6-3	.	TRBJ1-5	TGTGCCAGCCGGGACCCTAGCAATCAGCCCCAGCATTTT	CASRDPSNQPQHF
.	TRBV12-3/TRBV12-4	.	TRBJ2-1	TGTGCCAGCAACGGGGAGTTATACAATGAGCAGTTCTTC	CASNGELYNEQFF
few	TRBV20-1	.	TRBJ2-1	TGCAGTGCCCCGGACGGACGAAGCTCCTACAATGAGCAGTTCTTC	CSAPDGRSSYNEQFF
once	TRBV10-3	TRBD1	TRBJ2-4	TGTGCCATCAGTGATTTAGGACAGGAGCAGTACTTC	CAISDLGQEQYF
.	TRBV28	TRBD2	TRBJ2-1	TGTGCCAGCAGCCGTACTAGCGGGGGGGCCCTTGAGCAGTTCTTC	CASSRTSGGALEQFF
.	TRBV20-1	.	TRBJ1-1	TGCAGTGCTACCTTAGTAGGGATTGGTACTGAAGCTTTCTTT	CSATLVGIGTEAFF
few	TRBV5-1	.	TRBJ2-1	TGCGCCAGCAGCTTGGTTTCAGCAACTATGGATAATGAGCAGTTCTTC	CASSLVSATMDNEQFF
few	TRBV3-1	TRBD2	TRBJ2-1	TGTGCCAGCAGCCAAGTACCGCGGGGGGGCCTAAATGAGCAGTTCTTC	CASSQVPRGGLNEQFF
few	TRBV5-1	.	TRBJ2-3	TGCGCCAGCAGCTTGGTTGGGGTTGCCGCAGATACGCAGTATTTT	CASSLVGVAADTQYF
few	TRBV4-2	TRBD1	TRBJ2-1	TGTGCCAGCAGCTGGGACAGGGCGTCCTACAATGAGCAGTTCTTC	CASSWDRASYNEQFF
.	TRBV19	.	TRBJ2-1	TGTGCCGGTAGTATAACTTCGTTGGTAAATGAGCAGTTCTTC	CAGSITSLVNEQFF
.	TRBV5-1	.	TRBJ2-3	TGCGCCAGCAGCTCCATACCCACAGATACGCAGTATTTT	CASSSIPTDTQYF
few	TRBV6-2/TRBV6-3	.	TRBJ2-5	TGTGCCAGCAGATCTGCAGGGGATTATCAAGAGACCCAGTACTTC	CASRSAGDYQETQYF
.	TRBV7-2	.	TRBJ2-2	TGTGCCAGTTACCCAGGGCCTAACACCGGGGAGCTGTTTTTT	CASYPGPNTGELFF
.	TRBV9	TRBD1	TRBJ2-1	TGTGCCAGCAGCGGGGGACAGGGGAAGCTCCACGAGCAGTTCTTC	CASSGGQGKLHEQFF
once	TRBV28	TRBD1	TRBJ2-5	TGTGCCAGCAGTTTATCGGGCGTAGGACAGGGGGAGAGAGAGACCCAGTACTTC	CASSLSGVGQGERETQYF
few	TRBV20-1	TRBD1	TRBJ2-1	TGCAGTGAGGCCAACCTCCGGACAGGGGGAAATGAGCAGTTCTTC	CSEANLRTGGNEQFF
few	TRBV7-2	.	TRBJ2-1	TGTGCCAGCAGCTTACCTGGGGGTAAATACAATGAGCAGTTCTTC	CASSLPGGKYNEQFF
.	TRBV7-9	TRBD2	TRBJ2-4	TGTGCCAGCAGCCCGGGGATAGCGGGGGAAGCCAAAAACATTCAGTACTTC	CASSPGIAGEAKNIQYF
.	TRBV7-2	TRBD2	TRBJ2-3	TGTGCCAGCAGACGGACTAGCGGGGTGGATACGCAGTATTTT	CASRRTSGVDTQYF
few	TRBV12-3/TRBV12-4	TRBD1	TRBJ1-5	TGTGCCAGCAGTTTTGACAGGGGCGGCAATCAGCCCCAGCATTTT	CASSFDRGGNQPQHF
.	TRBV7-2	TRBD2	TRBJ2-1	TGTGCCAGCAGCCCCCGGAAGGCGGGGGTATCTCGATCCTACAATGAGCAGTTCTTC	CASSPRKAGVSRSYNEQFF
.	TRBV10-3	TRBD2	TRBJ2-1	TGTGCCATCAGTGAAGCGGGGGGGCTCAGAGTGAATGAGCAGTTCTTC	CAISEAGGLRVNEQFF
few	TRBV5-1	.	TRBJ2-5	TGCGCCAGCAGCTTGGCCGGCGGGATAATCCAAGAGACCCAGTACTTC	CASSLAGGIIQETQYF
few	TRBV5-1	.	TRBJ1-1	TGCGCCAGCAGCCTGAGGGGGGACACCCATGAAGCTTTCTTT	CASSLRGDTHEAFF
few	TRBV7-7	.	TRBJ2-1	TGTGCCAGCAGCTTCGGGGGGCTGAACAATGAGCAGTTCTTC	CASSFGGLNNEQFF
.	TRBV7-9	.	TRBJ2-6	TGTGCCAGCAGCTTAGCATTGGGGGCCAACGTCCTGACTTTC	CASSLALGANVLTF
few	TRBV9	.	TRBJ1-1	TGTGCCAGCAGCGTAGTTTCTGGGAACACTGAAGCTTTCTTT	CASSVVSGNTEAFF
.	TRBV7-9	TRBD1	TRBJ2-7	TGTGCCAGCAGCTTAATCGCGTGGGACCCGGGACAGTCCTACGAGCAGTACTTC	CASSLIAWDPGQSYEQYF
few	TRBV5-1	.	TRBJ2-5	TGCGCCAGCAGTCTATTCCCCCCGCGACAGGAGAGAGCCTGGTTAGGAGAGACCCAGTACTTC	CASSLFPPRQERAWLGETQYF
few	TRBV2	.	TRBJ1-2	TGTGCCAGCAGTATTCCGAGTTTCGGTGACTACACCTTC	CASSIPSFGDYTF
.	TRBV7-2	TRBD2	TRBJ2-5	TGTGCCAGCAGCTCACTAGCGGGGGGACGATCCTACAATGAGCAGTACTTC	CASSSLAGGRSYNEQYF
.	TRBV7-6	.	TRBJ1-4	TGTGCCAGCAGTAAACCCTATGAAAAACGGTTTTTT	CASSKPYEKRFF
.	TRBV28	.	TRBJ2-7	TGTGCCAGCAGGGAATGGGGGGGGCGCGGCGACGAGCAGTACTTC	CASREWGGRGDEQYF
.	TRBV29-1	TRBD2	TRBJ2-2	TGCAGCGCCGGTGAACTAGCGGGGGGAGCCGGGGAGCTGTTTTTT	CSAGELAGGAGELFF
.	TRBV18	.	TRBJ2-5	TGTGCCAGCTCACCACGGCCGGGGAAACTCCGACCGCAAGAGACCCAGTACTTC	CASSPRPGKLRPQETQYF
.	TRBV7-2	TRBD2	TRBJ2-7	TGTGCCAGCAGCCCGGGAGGACTGGGCAACTACGAGCAGTACTTC	CASSPGGLGNYEQYF
few	TRBV7-8	.	TRBJ1-5	TGTGCCAGCAGCTTCGGGGAGTTCCTCGATCAGCCCCAGCATTTT	CASSFGEFLDQPQHF
.	TRBV20-1	.	TRBJ1-6	TGCAGTGCTAGCAAAAGTCGAGATTCACCCCTCCACTTT	CSASKSRDSPLHF
.	TRBV27	TRBD2	TRBJ2-1	TGTGCCAGCAGTAATAAGACTAGCGGGATGTACAATGAGCAGTTCTTC	CASSNKTSGMYNEQFF
few	TRBV12-3/TRBV12-4	TRBD1	TRBJ2-3	TGTGCCAGCAGTCGGGACAGACACGCAGATACGCAGTATTTT	CASSRDRHADTQYF
few	TRBV20-1	TRBD1	TRBJ1-2	TGCAGTGCTAGAGATTATAGGCAGGGGGCTAACTATGGCTACACCTTC	CSARDYRQGANYGYTF
.	TRBV20-1	.	TRBJ2-1	TGCAGTGCTCAGAAGGCAGGCTCCTACAATGAGCAGTTCTTC	CSAQKAGSYNEQFF
.	TRBV10-3	TRBD1	TRBJ2-7	TGTGCCATCAGTGAGACAGGGGGTCGCTACGAGCAGTACTTC	CAISETGGRYEQYF
few	TRBV29-1	.	TRBJ2-1	TGCAGCGTAGGACCCGATTTCAGTGAGCAGTTCTTC	CSVGPDFSEQFF
.	TRBV7-9	TRBD1	TRBJ1-1	TGTGCCAGCGCTACCCTACAGGGGGCGGCGGGGAACACTGAAGCTTTCTTT	CASATLQGAAGNTEAFF
few	TRBV3-1	.	TRBJ1-2	TGTACCAGCAGCCAAGAGGGGAATCCTAACTATGGCTACACCTTC	CTSSQEGNPNYGYTF
.	TRBV6-2/TRBV6-3	.	TRBJ2-1	TGTGCCAGCTGCCGGGGGGCCCTCCCACCTTACAATGAGCAGTTCTTC	CASCRGALPPYNEQFF
few	TRBV12-3/TRBV12-4	TRBD1	TRBJ1-6	TGTGCCAGCAGCCCTTCGGGACAGGGCGATTCACCCCTCCACTTT	CASSPSGQGDSPLHF
few	TRBV7-9	.	TRBJ1-6	TGTGCCAGCAGCTTAGCCGTGGCAGGGAATTCACCCCTCCACTTT	CASSLAVAGNSPLHF
few	TRBV28	.	TRBJ2-7	TGTGCCAGCAGTTTCTCGACAGAACTCTCCTACGAGCAGTACTTC	CASSFSTELSYEQYF
.	TRBV4-3	.	TRBJ2-4	TGCGCCAGCAGCCAAGATACGGGGGCCAAAAACATTCAGTACTTC	CASSQDTGAKNIQYF
.	TRBV6-2/TRBV6-3	.	TRBJ2-1	TGTGCCAGCAGTTACACTCCCGGGACTGGCGGGGTAATCTACAATGAGCAGTTCTTC	CASSYTPGTGGVIYNEQFF
.	TRBV6-2/TRBV6-3	.	TRBJ1-5	TGTGCCAGCATCTCCAGGGAAGAGAGGCAGCCCCAGCATTTT	CASISREERQPQHF
few	TRBV29-1	TRBD1	TRBJ1-1	TGCAGCGTTGAAGTTGGGGACAGCCGAGTTCAAGCTTTCTTT	CSVEVGDSRVQAFF
.	TRBV4-1	.	TRBJ2-3	TGCGCCAGCAGCCAAGATCTTAGAATATACACAGATACGCAGTATTTT	CASSQDLRIYTDTQYF